The rows below give T cell receptor beta chains drawn from one sample of a study of blood T cell repertoires in COVID-19. Some clones are missing from TCRdb's copy, which holds only in-frame ones; the method was immunoSEQ multiplex PCR. The sample lists some 220,000 clones, approximately 85% occurring once. Input material: peripheral blood. The receptors come from a woman between 65 and 79 years old with COVID-19, enrolled during active disease. Each CDR3 is given with its conserved first and last residue. D genes are given only for firm matches. Clone sizes are given selectively: once, few, many, or a class where the clone is expanded.

TRBJ1-6	-	TRBV9	-	TGTGCCAGCAACAGGGAAACCTATTCACCCCTCCACTTT	CASNRETYSPLHF
TRBJ2-5	-	TRBV25-1	TRBD2	TGTGCCAGCAGTGGCTTAGCGGGAGTTGGAGAGACCCAGTACTTC	CASSGLAGVGETQYF
TRBJ1-6	-	TRBV11-1	-	TGTGCCAGCAGCTTAGCGCCAGGGATGGATTCACCCCTCCACTTT	CASSLAPGMDSPLHF
TRBJ1-5	-	TRBV12-5	-	TGTGCTAGTGGTTTGATATACTTGAGTAGCAATCAGCCCCAGCATTTT	CASGLIYLSSNQPQHF
TRBJ1-5	-	TRBV6-2/TRBV6-3	-	TGTGCCAGCAGTTACTCCCCCGCCGGAGCTAGCAATCAGCCCCAGCATTTT	CASSYSPAGASNQPQHF
TRBJ1-6	-	TRBV15	-	TGTGCCACCAGCGGAAAAGTACAGAATTCACCCCTCCACTTT	CATSGKVQNSPLHF
TRBJ2-5	-	TRBV5-1	-	TGCGCCAGCAGCTCGCGGAAATCCTTCAGGGATGAGGAGACCCAGTACTTC	CASSSRKSFRDEETQYF
TRBJ2-1	-	TRBV27	-	TGTGCCAGCAGTTCATCCGGAGGGTTGCTCTACAATGAGCAGTTCTTC	CASSSSGGLLYNEQFF
TRBJ1-1	-	TRBV18	-	TGTGCCAGCTCACCTCATTCGACACTTGAAGCTTTCTTT	CASSPHSTLEAFF
TRBJ2-7	-	TRBV7-2	-	TGTGCCAGCAGCTTAGCCAGGGGTCAACTCTACGAGCAGTACTTC	CASSLARGQLYEQYF
TRBJ1-1	-	TRBV7-3	TRBD1	TGTGCCAGCAGCTTTAGACAGGGCACTGAAGCTTTCTTT	CASSFRQGTEAFF
TRBJ2-7	-	TRBV30	-	TGTGCCTGGAGTGTTCACGGTTCCTACGAGCAGTACTTC	CAWSVHGSYEQYF
TRBJ1-1	-	TRBV16	-	TGTGCCAGCAGCCAATCCACAGTGTCCATTGAAGCTTTCTTT	CASSQSTVSIEAFF
TRBJ2-3	-	TRBV5-4	TRBD2	TGTGCCAGCAGCCGCAACATAGCGGGAGGGCAGGATACGCAGTATTTT	CASSRNIAGGQDTQYF
TRBJ2-1	-	TRBV7-3	TRBD2	TGTGCCAGCAGCCCCTCGCGGGAGGGGTCCAATGAGCAGTTCTTC	CASSPSREGSNEQFF
TRBJ2-5	-	TRBV14	-	TGTGCCAGCAGCCAAGGAATTGTCCCGACGGGGGAGACCCAGTACTTC	CASSQGIVPTGETQYF
TRBJ2-1	-	TRBV30	TRBD2	TGTGCCTCATTAACCGGGACTAGCGGCTACAATGAGCAGTTCTTC	CASLTGTSGYNEQFF
TRBJ1-6	-	TRBV27	TRBD1	TGTGCCAGCAGTTTAAGGGGACAGGGAGATTCACCCCTCCACTTT	CASSLRGQGDSPLHF
TRBJ2-5	-	TRBV5-1	-	TGCGCCAGCAGCGCCGGACAGAAGCAAGAGACCCAGTACTTC	CASSAGQKQETQYF
TRBJ1-4	few	TRBV2	-	TGTGCCAGCAAGACAGGTCGTGGTAATGAAAAACTGTTTTTT	CASKTGRGNEKLFF
TRBJ1-3	-	TRBV6-1	-	TGTGCCAGCAGTGATAGGTGGGACACTGCCACCATATATTTT	CASSDRWDTATIYF